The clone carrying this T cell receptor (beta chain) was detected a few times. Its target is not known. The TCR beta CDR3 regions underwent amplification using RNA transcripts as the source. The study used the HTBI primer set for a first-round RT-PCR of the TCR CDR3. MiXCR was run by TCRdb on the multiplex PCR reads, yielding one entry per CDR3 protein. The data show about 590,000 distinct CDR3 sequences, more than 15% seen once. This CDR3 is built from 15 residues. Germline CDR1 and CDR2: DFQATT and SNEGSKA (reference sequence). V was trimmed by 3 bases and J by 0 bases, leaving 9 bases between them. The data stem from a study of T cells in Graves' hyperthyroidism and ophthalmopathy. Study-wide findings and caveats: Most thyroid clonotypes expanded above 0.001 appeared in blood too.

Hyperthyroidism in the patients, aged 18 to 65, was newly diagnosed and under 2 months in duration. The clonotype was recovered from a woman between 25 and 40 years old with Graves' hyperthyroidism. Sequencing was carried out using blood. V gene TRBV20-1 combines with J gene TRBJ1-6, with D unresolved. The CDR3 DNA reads TGCAGTGCTAGTACGGCGAGCTCCTATAATTCACCCCTCCACTTT. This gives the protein CSASTASSYNSPLHF.